The TCR beta chain under discussion was sequenced for a study of immune evolution from preneoplasia to lung adenocarcinoma. With respect to this clone: Its antigen remains unknown.

Repertoires were generated with immunoSEQ multiplex PCR, while TCRdb's copy carries only in-frame clones and drops some. The table records a few thousand clones, about four fifths of them present only once. Study observations and caveats: From normal lung to invasive adenocarcinoma, top clone frequencies appeared to decrease. Clonality was highest in normal lung, lower in later-stage lesions apparently.

Each case's diagnosis was confirmed by two pathologists on H&E. The sequence derives from a person between 60 and 79 years old with lung adenocarcinoma. The specimen was FFPE adjacent normal lung tissue.

CDR3: CASGTVGTETQYF. CDR3 bases: TGTGCCAGCGGGACGGTGGGAACGGAGACCCAGTACTTC. The rearrangement joins TRBV2 to TRBJ2-5; D is perhaps TRBD1 or TRBD2 (5 bases each). The CDR3 length is 13 residues. Deletions cut 8 bases from V and 5 bases from J, with 15 bases between. In germline, CDR1 is SNHLY, CDR2 FYNNEI.